Below are 8 T cell receptor beta chains sequenced from a single sample in a study of CD8 T cells in Susac syndrome. The RNA, 0.5 to 1 ug, was put through reverse transcription using random hexamers. Each CDR3 protein is one row after TCRdb ran MiXCR on the immunoSEQ multiplex PCR reads. The table has hundreds of thousands of distinct CDR3 sequences, around 96% seen once. The sequenced material came from CD4+ T cells from PBMCs. The receptors were sampled from a human donor with multiple sclerosis.

V usage is TRBV12-3 or TRBV12-4 and J usage is TRBJ2-1, with 10 bases identical to TRBD2. J gave up 2 bases and V 1 base, and 14 bases lay outside the gene matches. The CDR3 spans 20 residues. The CDR3: CASSLDRQVTLAGTYNEQFF. In DNA form, the CDR3 reads TGTGCCAGCAGTTTAGACAGGCAAGTTACACTAGCGGGAACCTACAATGAGCAGTTCTTC.

The chain employs TRBV12-3 or TRBV12-4 and TRBJ2-3; D unresolved. CDR3 size: 13 residues. Between the trimmed V and J ends, which lost 5 bases and 8 bases, there was a span of 14 bases. The CDR3 sequence is CASSTQLRLTQYF. The CDR3 bases are TGTGCCAGCAGTACGCAACTCCGGCTTACGCAGTATTTT.

The chain employs TRBV14 and TRBJ2-1; TRBD2 matches 14 bases. V lost 5 bases and J lost 0; bases outside the gene matches: 9. The CDR3 covers 19 residues. The germline V gene has CDR1 SGHDN and CDR2 FVKESK. The CDR3 bases are TGTGCCAGCAGCGGCATCGCGACTAGCGGGAGGGCCTCCTACAATGAGCAGTTCTTC. This encodes CASSGIATSGRASYNEQFF.

The rearrangement uses TRBV30 and TRBJ1-2; a possible D gene is TRBD1 (6 bases). CDR1 and CDR2 from the germline V gene are GTSNPN and SVGIG (reference sequence). The CDR3 has 14 amino acids. The V and J ends lost 7 bases and 7 bases respectively, with 22 bases between them. Written as DNA, the CDR3 is TGTGCCTCTGATGCAAGGGGGGCCGGATCTGGCTACACCTTC. This gives the protein CASDARGAGSGYTF.

This chain uses TRBV5-1 with TRBJ2-7; maybe TRBD1 (5 bases). Trimming took 4 bases from V and 3 from J, leaving 14 bases between them. CDR1 is SGHRS, CDR2 YFSETQ, per germline. This CDR3 spans 14 amino acids. This CDR3 reads CASSPWTQIYEQYF. The CDR3 DNA sequence: TGCGCCAGCAGCCCCTGGACACAGATCTACGAGCAGTACTTC. The whole variable domain, remainder taken from reference TRBV5-1 and TRBJ2-7, is KAGVTQTPRYLIKTRGQQVTLSCSPISGHRSVSWYQQTPGQGLQFLFEYFSETQRNKGNFPGRFSGRQFSNSRSEMNVSTLELGDSALYLCASSPWTQIYEQYFGPGTRLTVT.

This clonotype was counted once. V and J are TRBV29-1 and TRBJ1-4; D perhaps matches TRBD1 (5 bases). The CDR3 is made up of 13 amino acids. CDR1 is SQVTM, CDR2 ANQGSEA, per germline. Trimming stripped 5 bases from V and 7 bases from J, with 14 bases between. CDR3 loop: CSVNGAGTEKLFF. CDR3 DNA sequence: TGCAGCGTTAATGGGGCAGGGACTGAAAAACTGTTTTTT.

The rearrangement joins TRBV5-6 to TRBJ1-5, with a weak D call TRBD1 (6 bases). CDR3 size: 16 residues. Between the trimmed V and J ends, which lost 0 bases and 3 bases, there was a span of 13 bases. Germline-derived CDR1 and CDR2 are SGHDT and YYEEEE. CDR3 nucleotide sequence: TGTGCCAGCAGCTTGGGTGGCAGGGGACCCAATCAGCCCCAGCATTTT. Protein sequence: CASSLGGRGPNQPQHF.

The rearrangement joins TRBV4-1 to TRBJ2-7; D might be TRBD1 (5 bases). The CDR3 sequence is 16 residues long. Germline V CDR1 and CDR2: MGHRA, YSYEKL. V gave up 0 bases and J gave up 3 bases, with 15 bases separating them. The chain's CDR3 is CASSQEGQTSRYEQYF. The CDR3 nucleotides are TGCGCCAGCAGCCAAGAGGGGCAGACATCACGCTACGAGCAGTACTTC.